This record covers a single T cell receptor beta chain. Its antigen is undetermined. Trimming pared 5 bases from V and 6 bases from J, leaving 14 bases between. The CDR3 spans 13 residues. The germline gives CDR1 DFQATT, CDR2 SNEGSKA (reference sequence). The source of the sample is a study of T-cell memory formation after mild COVID-19. Using its own MiXCR run on the 5' RACE reads, TCRdb lists one record per CDR3 protein. The sample holds hundreds of thousands of distinct CDR3 sequences, approximately 15% seen once. Study-level findings and limits: Clones which contracted sat mainly in CM and EM if CD4+, and in EMRA if CD8+.

The TCR comes from a man aged 18 to 29 who had mild COVID-19 (a few samples of this study predate the infection). Cell type and time point are not known. The sample was PBMCs or a T cell subset sorted from them (not recorded which). The chain is built from TRBV20-1 and TRBJ2-1; weak D call: TRBD2 (5 bases). The CDR3 DNA sequence: TGCAGTGCTCTAACTAGAGGCACCAATGAGCAGTTCTTC. Translating gives CSALTRGTNEQFF.